What follows describes a single T cell receptor beta chain. Antigen: not known. These data are taken from a study of siplizumab effects on memory and regulatory T cells. Overall study results and limits: Tregs proliferating in siplizumab cultures lacked confirmation of their suppressive function. Siplizumab significantly lowered the alloreactive sequences that could be traced to unstimulated CD4+ memory cells. Siplizumab gave mappable alloreactive CD4+ clones an average Treg-derived fraction of 68.8%, against under 35% in controls.

CDR3 length equals 15 residues. V lost 5 bases to trimming and J lost 7 bases, with 18 bases between them. The germline gives CDR1 SGHAT, CDR2 FQNNGV. Only in-frame clones appear in the TCRdb table, and some are missing; sequencing was by immunoSEQ multiplex PCR. The sample shows around 94,000 clones, 80% to 95% of them seen only once. This clonotype originated in a human donor in good health. This rearrangement joins TRBV11-2 to TRBJ2-1, with D unresolved. The specimen sequenced was CD4+ T cells sorted from blood. CDR3 coding DNA: TGTGCCAGCAGCACGTCTCTTGGATTCGGGAATGAGCAGTTCTTC. Amino acid sequence: CASSTSLGFGNEQFF.